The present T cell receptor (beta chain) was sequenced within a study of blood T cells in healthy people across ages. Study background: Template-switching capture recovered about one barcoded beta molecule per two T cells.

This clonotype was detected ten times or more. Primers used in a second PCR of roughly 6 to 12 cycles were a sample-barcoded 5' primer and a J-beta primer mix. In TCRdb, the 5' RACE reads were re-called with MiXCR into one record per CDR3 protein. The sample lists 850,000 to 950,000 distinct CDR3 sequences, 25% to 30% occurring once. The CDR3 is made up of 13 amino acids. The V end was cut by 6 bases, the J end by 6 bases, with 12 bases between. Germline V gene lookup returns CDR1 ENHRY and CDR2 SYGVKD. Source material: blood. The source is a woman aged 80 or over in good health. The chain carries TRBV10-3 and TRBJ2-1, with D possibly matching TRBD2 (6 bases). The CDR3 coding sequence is TGTGCCATCAGAGAAGGAGGGGTCAATGAGCAGTTCTTC. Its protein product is CAIREGGVNEQFF.